This TCR beta chain was captured by sequencing in a study of CD4 T cells in relation to SARS-CoV-2 and coronaviruses. Whole-study context: PBMCs were cultured with antigen for roughly nine days before TCR beta sequencing.

Findings and limits, study-wide: No donor gave both pre-pandemic and post-infection samples.

Unexposed donor CD4+ T cells date from 2011-2018, before the COVID-19 pandemic. Isolation of CD4+ T cells took place after about 9 days in culture. PBMCs were plated at fewer than 2.5 million per well in IL-2-containing medium. Cultures received half-medium IL-2 refreshes on days 3 and 7. Per the germline V gene, CDR1 is DFQATT and CDR2 is SNEGSKA (reference sequence). The CDR3 is 11 residues long. Unmatched junction bases numbered 3, after V lost 6 bases and J lost 6 bases. Assay: immunoSEQ multiplex PCR; the TCRdb copy retains only in-frame clones and omits some. Here the sample spans 20,000 to 25,000 clones, more than 60% being singletons. Turning to this clone: The antigen is unknown.

This TCR came from a human donor in good health. The chain carries TRBV20-1 and TRBJ1-1; 8 bases match TRBD1. The material sequenced was CD4+ T cells from PBMCs, cultured in vitro. The CDR3 sequence is CSASGGAEAFF. In DNA, the CDR3 is TGCAGTGCCTCAGGGGGCGCTGAAGCTTTCTTT.